This T cell receptor beta chain was recorded in a study of cytomegalovirus exposure and HLA in healthy donors. PCR primers comprised 60 Vbeta and 13 Jbeta primers. Here immunoSEQ multiplex PCR was the method, and the copy in TCRdb shows in-frame clones only, minus some. The sample has 200,000 to 250,000 clones, under 80% seen once. Likely unrecorded immune exposures existed in these nominally healthy donors. The sequenced sample consisted of PBMCs. The receptor was derived from a woman aged 25 to 39 in good health and CMV-seronegative.

This chain's CDR3 is CASSVQGPGDEQYF. The CDR3 DNA reads as TGTGCCAGCAGCGTGCAGGGTCCTGGCGACGAGCAGTACTTC. The rearrangement joins TRBV5-6 to TRBJ2-7; D perhaps matches TRBD1 (5 bases). Trimming took 4 bases from V and 5 from J, leaving 16 bases between them. This CDR3 has 14 amino acids. Germline V gives CDR1 SGHDT, CDR2 YYEEEE.